A single sample gave rise to the 6 T cell receptor beta chains below, sequenced in a study of blood T cells in healthy people across ages (dated by TCRdb to 2014 to 2015). Libraries were built with 5' RACE. Sequenced on an Illumina HiSeq 2500. A second PCR of about 7 to 12 cycles was performed with a sample-barcoded 5' primer and a J-beta primer mix. In TCRdb, the public reads were trimmed at Q25 with fastp and aligned with MiXCR, with productive beta chains retained. Identical CDR3 protein sequences are pooled into one entry, listed with their most common genes and DNA. The sample yields some 1.6 million distinct CDR3 sequences; 30% to 40% were counted once. Of the sample, around 11% falls within the top ten clones. The source material was blood. The receptor source for this set is a woman between 25 and 40 years old in good health.

The chain employs TRBV20-1 and TRBJ2-3; TRBD2 matches at 11 bases. Germline CDR1 reads DFQATT; CDR2 reads SNEGSKA (reference sequence). The CDR3 length is 14 residues. The V segment lost 1 base and the J segment 4 bases; nucleotides outside the gene matches: 1. This CDR3 is CSARVAGGADTQYF. In nucleotides, the CDR3 is TGCAGTGCTAGAGTAGCGGGAGGGGCAGATACGCAGTATTTT.

The J gene is TRBJ2-2, the V gene TRBV3-1, with 12 positions matching TRBD2. V was clipped by 8 bases and J by 8 bases; unmatched bases: 15. The CDR3 consists of 17 residues. Germline loops: CDR1 LGHDT, CDR2 YNNKEL (reference sequence). CDR3 DNA: TGTGCCAGCGGGGCCCTTCGGACTAGCGGGAAAGGTGGGGAGCTGTTTTTT. Its translation: CASGALRTSGKGGELFF.

The J gene is TRBJ2-3, the V gene TRBV28, with 8 bases lining up with TRBD2. The CDR3 is 15 residues long. The germline V gene has CDR1 MDHEN and CDR2 SYDVKM. V gave up 7 bases and J gave up 4 bases; unmatched junction bases: 10. CDR3 sequence (DNA): TGTGCCAGCAAATCGGGGGGGAGAGTCGCAGATACGCAGTATTTT. Amino acids: CASKSGGRVADTQYF.

This clonotype was seen ten or more times. DNA for the CDR3: TGTGCCAGCAGTGAAGGTACCGGGGAGCTGTTTTTT. Amino acids: CASSEGTGELFF. The chain recombines TRBV2 with TRBJ2-2, with unresolved D. This CDR3 has 12 residues. Germline V gene lookup returns CDR1 SNHLY and CDR2 FYNNEI. The ends were cut back, 1 base at V and 5 bases at J, with 2 bases in the middle.

Regarding this clonotype: One end of the junction varies from germline; a read error may be responsible. This rearrangement joins TRBV5-1 to TRBJ2-3; D possibly uses TRBD1 or TRBD2 (5 bases each). The V gene's germline CDR1 is SGHRS and CDR2 YFSETQ. This CDR3 is built from 15 residues. This chain's CDR3 is CACSSGRGSTDTQYF. In DNA form, the CDR3 reads TGCGCCTGCAGCTCGGGACGGGGAAGCACAGATACGCAGTATTTT.

The rearrangement uses TRBV20-1 and TRBJ1-2; tentative D call: TRBD1 (5 bases). The CDR3 length is 13 residues. Trimming took off 2 bases at V and 3 bases at J, with 10 bases between the two ends. Germline CDR1 and CDR2: DFQATT and SNEGSKA (reference sequence). The CDR3 protein is CSARIGVYYGYTF. CDR3 in DNA: TGCAGTGCTAGAATAGGGGTTTACTATGGCTACACCTTC.